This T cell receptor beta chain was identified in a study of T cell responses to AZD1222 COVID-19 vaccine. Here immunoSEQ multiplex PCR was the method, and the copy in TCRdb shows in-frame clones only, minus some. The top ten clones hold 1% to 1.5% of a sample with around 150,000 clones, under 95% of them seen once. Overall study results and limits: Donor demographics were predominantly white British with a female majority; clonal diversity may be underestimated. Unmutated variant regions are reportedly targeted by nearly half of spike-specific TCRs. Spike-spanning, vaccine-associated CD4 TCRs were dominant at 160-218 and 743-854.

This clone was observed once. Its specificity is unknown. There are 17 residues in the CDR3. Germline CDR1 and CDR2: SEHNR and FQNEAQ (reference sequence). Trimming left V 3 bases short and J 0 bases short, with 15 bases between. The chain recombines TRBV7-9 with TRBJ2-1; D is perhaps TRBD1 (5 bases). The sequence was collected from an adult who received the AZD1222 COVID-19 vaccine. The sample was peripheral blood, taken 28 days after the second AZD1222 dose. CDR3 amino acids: CASSFFPGSHSYNEQFF. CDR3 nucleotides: TGTGCCAGCAGCTTCTTCCCAGGGTCCCACTCCTACAATGAGCAGTTCTTC.